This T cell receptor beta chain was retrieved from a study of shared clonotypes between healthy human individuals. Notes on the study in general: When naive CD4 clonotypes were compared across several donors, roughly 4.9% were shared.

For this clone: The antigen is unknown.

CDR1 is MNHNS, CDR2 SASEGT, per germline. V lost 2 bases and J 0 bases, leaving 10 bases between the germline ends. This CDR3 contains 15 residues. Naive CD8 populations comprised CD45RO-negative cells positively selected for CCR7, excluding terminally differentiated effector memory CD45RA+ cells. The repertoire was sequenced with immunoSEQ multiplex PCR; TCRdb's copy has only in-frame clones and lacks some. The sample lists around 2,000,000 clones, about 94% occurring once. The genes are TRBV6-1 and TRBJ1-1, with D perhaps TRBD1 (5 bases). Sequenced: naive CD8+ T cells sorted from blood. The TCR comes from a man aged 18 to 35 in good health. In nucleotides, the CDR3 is TGTGCCAGCAGTGAAAGACAGACCATGAACACTGAAGCTTTCTTT. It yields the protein CASSERQTMNTEAFF.